This entry concerns a single T cell receptor beta chain. The specificity of this receptor is unknown. A roughly 2.5 ml peripheral blood sample was drawn into PAXgene tubes per donor and stored at -80°C. Without any T cell sorting, total RNA was extracted from whole blood using the PAXgene blood miRNA kit on an automated QIAcube. Peripheral blood from monozygotic twin pairs who were concordant or discordant for inflammatory bowel disease underwent deep TCRalpha and TCRbeta repertoire profiling using unique molecular barcoding. Smoking habits were recorded for all twin pairs, and individuals were classified as current, former or never smokers. Library generation was performed with 5' RACE. Preparation of each TCR library used around 3.5 ug of total RNA. For each sample, cDNA synthesis with SMARTScribe reverse transcriptase was split into eight separate reactions. During cDNA synthesis, template switching was used to introduce unique molecular identifiers that contained a 6-nucleotide sample barcode. Two nested PCRs of approximately 16 and 10 cycles amplified the TCRalpha and TCRbeta cDNA, and bead purification followed each PCR. Before amplification, the cDNA was treated with uracil DNA-glycosylase and purified using the QIAquick PCR purification kit. In the second PCR, Illumina TruSeq-compatible adapters and sample-specific barcodes were added. Library quality and concentration were assessed using TapeStation and Qubit, and 4.5 to 6.5 ng of each library was pooled. Sequencing of pooled libraries was carried out on an Illumina HiSeq2500 single-index Rapid Run using 2 x 100 bp reads and custom sequencing primers. Under the source paper's analysis protocol: PCR and sequencing errors were corrected by UMI-based consensus assembly using MiGEC version 1.2.6. V(D)J alignment, clonotype assembly and CDR3 extraction were performed with MiXCR version 2.1.1. To normalise gene usage, clonotype sharing and MAIT/NKT TCR abundance, the analysis used the top 1000, 10 000 and 20 000 clonotypes per sample. Diversity was computed as the inverse Simpson index with the vegan R package after downsampling to 27 000 UMIs. Paired Mann-Whitney U tests were applied to discordant twin pairs, with Benjamini-Hochberg correction for multiple testing. After TCRdb reprocessed the reads, each CDR3 protein sequence was kept as one row, without DNA. These V and J calls derive from TCRdb rather than the authors' analysis. This specimen's table enumerates about 420,000 distinct CDR3 sequences. Of the sample, less than 2.5% falls within the top ten clones.

CDR1 and CDR2, per the germline V gene, are MGHDK and SYGVNS. From the cysteine up to the phenylalanine, the CDR3 has a length of 15 residues. This entry has no DNA. This entry belongs to a study of monozygotic twins with inflammatory bowel disease (dated by TCRdb to the late 2010s). Background on the whole study: The complete study included about 30 monozygotic twin pairs: 19 IBD-discordant Danish pairs and nine German pairs, of which four were IBD-concordant and five were IBD-discordant. Each individual had, on average, about 151 000 unique TCRalpha sequences and 181 000 unique TCRbeta sequences available for analysis. Disease-associated traits were sought mainly through comparisons between IBD patients and their genetically identical healthy co-twins within discordant pairs. Here is what the overall study found, with its caveats: Fewer clonotypes were shared with other individuals by IBD patients than by healthy twins, most markedly in patients showing signs of disease activity. Repertoire similarity did not differ between concordant and discordant twins, which could be due to limited statistical power. Background noise and inter-individual variability may have been introduced into the repertoires by the differing immunosuppressive treatments among patients. IBD patients had lower TCRbeta repertoire diversity, measured by the inverse Simpson index, than their healthy co-twins. The results gave no support for a single strong signal or clonotype linked to IBD. The analysis was unable to tell apart different T cell subtypes.

This clonotype was sampled from a human donor with ulcerative colitis or Crohn's disease, or a healthy co-twin of an affected twin (not recorded which). Here the chain combines TRBV25-1 and TRBJ2-1. Sequences were obtained from blood. The CDR3 protein is CASTRTGGSYNEQFF.